Below are 9 T cell receptor beta chains sequenced from a single sample in a study of blood T cell repertoires in COVID-19. The data were produced by immunoSEQ multiplex PCR, yet TCRdb's version contains in-frame clones alone and is incomplete. The table includes 200,000 to 250,000 clones, approximately 91% detected once. Sequenced: peripheral blood. These receptors all stem from a woman in her thirties or forties with acute or convalescent COVID-19.

The genes are TRBV2 and TRBJ1-1, with 7 bases lining up with TRBD1. The V gene end was trimmed by 3 bases and the J gene end by 0 bases; junction bases not matched to a gene: 7. The CDR3 extends over 16 amino acids. Germline V gene sequence: CDR1 SNHLY, CDR2 FYNNEI. CDR3 protein: CASSEKGAPMNTEAFF. In DNA form, the CDR3 reads TGTGCCAGCAGTGAGAAGGGGGCTCCAATGAACACTGAAGCTTTCTTT.

On this clone: Other DNA sequences in this sample translate to the same CDR3. The V gene is TRBV12-3 or TRBV12-4, the J gene TRBJ1-2, with 11 bases fitting TRBD1. This CDR3 is 12 amino acids long. V dropped 6 bases and J dropped 6; count of bases not matched to a gene: 0. The CDR3 bases are TGTGCCAGCAGGGGACAGGGGGATGGCTACACCTTC. This translates into CASRGQGDGYTF.

The chain joins TRBV18 to TRBJ1-6; TRBD1 agrees at 10 bases. The CDR3 totals 14 residues. The V segment lost 6 bases and the J segment 8 bases; nucleotides outside the gene matches: 4. Germline CDR1 and CDR2: KGHSH and LQKENI. The CDR3 region has the DNA TGTGCCAGCTCCCGACAGGGGGCGGATTCACCCCTCCACTTT. This encodes CASSRQGADSPLHF.

V usage is TRBV3-1 (or the pseudogene TRBV3-2) and J usage is TRBJ1-1; 7 bases are shared with TRBD1. CDR3 size: 14 residues. Germline V gene sequence: CDR1 LGHDT, CDR2 YNNKEL (reference sequence). V lost 6 bases and J lost 7; bases outside the gene matches: 11. The CDR3 region is CASRETGVRGEAFF. CDR3 sequence (DNA): TGTGCCAGCAGGGAAACAGGGGTCAGGGGTGAAGCTTTCTTT.

V and J are TRBV9 and TRBJ2-1, with 7 bases that match TRBD2. The ends lost 0 bases at V and 4 bases at J; junction bases unmatched: 4. CDR1 is SGDLS, CDR2 YYNGEE, per germline. The length of the CDR3 is 15 residues. The CDR3 sequence is CASSVAGTIYNEQFF. CDR3 DNA sequence: TGTGCCAGCAGCGTAGCCGGGACTATATACAATGAGCAGTTCTTC.

The genes are TRBV19 and TRBJ1-2; TRBD1 might be the D (6 bases). From germline, CDR1 is LNHDA and CDR2 SQIVND (reference sequence). Trimming removed 4 bases at V and 3 bases at J, with 15 bases between. This CDR3 has 15 amino acids. The DNA for the CDR3 is TGTGCCAGTAGTAAGGGGGGGGCTTTGCACTATGGCTACACCTTC. This translates into CASSKGGALHYGYTF.

The J gene is TRBJ1-1, the V gene TRBV6-2 or TRBV6-3; 10 bases are shared with TRBD1. Unmatched junction bases numbered 13, after V lost 2 bases and J lost 4 bases. The CDR3 consists of 18 residues. Germline CDR1 is MNHEY and CDR2 is SVGEGT. The CDR3 DNA sequence: TGTGCCAGCAGTTACCCCGTTCCGGGACAGGGGATGTCCACTGAAGCTTTCTTT. This gives the protein CASSYPVPGQGMSTEAFF.

V is TRBV3-1 (or the pseudogene TRBV3-2) and J is TRBJ1-2, with a tentative D call TRBD1 (5 bases). Trimming took 1 base from V and 4 from J, leaving 13 bases between them. The CDR3 covers 15 residues. Germline values: CDR1 LGHDT, CDR2 YNNKEL (reference sequence). The CDR3 DNA reads as TGTGCCAGCAGCCAAGGGCAAGGCGGGGGCTATGGCTACACCTTC. Translating gives CASSQGQGGGYGYTF.

This chain joins TRBV5-1 and TRBJ1-6; TRBD1 matches at 7 bases. The CDR3 runs 16 residues. The V segment lost 4 bases and the J segment 8 bases; nucleotides outside the gene matches: 12. From germline, CDR1 is SGHRS and CDR2 YFSETQ. CDR3 amino acids: CASSTGQVTRDSPLHF. The CDR3 DNA is TGCGCCAGCAGCACCGGACAGGTAACCCGAGATTCACCCCTCCACTTT.